This T cell receptor beta chain was identified in a study of T cell clones after liver transplantation (dated by TCRdb to the late 2010s). Turning to the overall study: The samples were obtained from ITN030ST, a randomized trial that attempted immunosuppression withdrawal within 2 years after liver transplantation. After a pre-transplant mixed lymphocyte reaction, TCRbeta sequencing was used to pinpoint donor-reactive T cell clones, which were subsequently tracked in post-transplant blood. Of the 8 liver transplant recipients making up the studied cohort, 3 were classified as tolerant and 5 as non-tolerant. Subjects received no induction therapy and standard immunosuppression until randomization at 12-24 months post-transplant. Blood samples were taken pre-transplant, pre-randomization before withdrawal, and post-randomization after full withdrawal or failed withdrawal. To count as tolerant, a recipient had to stay completely off immunosuppression for at least one year without liver enzymes climbing beyond twice the upper limit of normal. Of the eight recipients, a few were HCV-positive, while the remaining recipients had been transplanted for non-autoimmune, non-viral indications. As an antigen-independent comparator for the donor-reactive sequences, third party-reactive TCRbeta sequences from pre-transplant MLRs were identified as well. Study-wide findings and limitations: Conclusions were preliminary, limited by small, heterogeneous patient numbers and non-standardized post-transplant time points. The decline in donor-reactive sequences exceeded the decline in third party-reactive sequences, suggesting partial antigen-specific deletion that was unrelated to withdrawal success. After accounting for repertoire turnover, donor-reactive detection was significantly reduced in 7 of 8 subjects for CD4 and 8 of 8 for CD8. A significant post-transplant decrease in circulating donor-reactive CD4 TCRbeta sequences was observed in most of the 8 subjects, irrespective of tolerance or HCV status. Because allograft tissue specimens were not available, migration of donor-reactive T cells into the graft, rather than deletion, may have occurred. Low numbers of available donor cells limited the measurable donor-reactive repertoire in two subjects.

High-throughput TCRbeta CDR3 sequencing of frozen genomic DNA was performed by immunoSEQ, with PCR amplification, mapping, bias correction and internal controls included. The published analysis was carried out like this. Only productive rearrangements were retained, and each unique TCRbeta sequence was defined by its CDR3 nucleotide sequence together with its V and J gene. For a sequence to be called donor-reactive, it needed a frequency of at least 0.01% and at least 5-fold expansion in CFSE-low cells compared with unstimulated pre-transplant cells. To ensure at least 90% detection power, minimum frequency thresholds were set for each subject based on that subject's lowest-template unstimulated sample. Jensen-Shannon divergence between the top 1000 TCRbeta sequences post-transplant and pre-transplant was used to measure repertoire turnover. Two-sided Fisher's exact tests were used to test for changes in how often donor-reactive sequences were detected. TCRdb's version of the immuneACCESS table is confined to in-frame rearrangements and falls short of the full clone set. An unresolved V gene accounts for under half of the shortfall where checked; the remainder is of unknown origin. V and J calls plus clone size are reproduced from that table; the DNA served to infer D and trimming. The sample has tens of thousands of clones on record, around four fifths of them singletons. The ten largest account for 2% to 2.5% of the sample.

Points on this clone: No antigen is known for it. No much larger clonotype is one base removed from it; base qualities were not supplied.

After removal of 4 bases from V and 6 bases from J, the junction retains 14 bases not matched to a gene. The germline V gene supplies CDR1 SGHRS and CDR2 YFSETQ. The CDR3 sequence holds 17 residues, the cysteine and phenylalanine included. The DNA shown is the 51-base CDR3, in frame from base 1. Unstimulated PBMCs, after thawing, were stained for CD3, CD4 and CD8 and then FACS-sorted into CD3+CD4+ and CD3+CD8+ populations. All 8 studied subjects were randomized to immunosuppression withdrawal. The Qiagen DNeasy Blood and Tissue Kit was used for isolation of genomic DNA. The chain employs TRBV5-1 and TRBJ2-3; 10 middle bases align to TRBD1. Source: CD4+ T cells from blood, taken around 50 months after liver transplant. This TCR derives from a human patient who received a liver transplant. After a transplant, some T cells may be of graft donor origin. The encoded CDR3 is CASSLKKGRDRGDTQYF. The nucleotides read TGCGCCAGCAGCCTTAAAAAAGGCCGGGACAGGGGTGATACGCAGTATTTT. Reference TRBV5-1 and TRBJ2-3 proteins supply the regions before and after the CDR3; the full variable domain is: KAGVTQTPRYLIKTRGQQVTLSCSPISGHRSVSWYQQTPGQGLQFLFEYFSETQRNKGNFPGRFSGRQFSNSRSEMNVSTLELGDSALYLCASSLKKGRDRGDTQYFGPGTRLTVL.